This T cell receptor (beta chain) was captured in a study of vaccination effects on CD4 cells after COVID-19. Overall study: As their vaccination, participants received two doses of either BNT162b2 or mRNA-1273. Points from the study as a whole: By a late point after vaccination, infection- and vaccine-induced clones had shrunk markedly through clonal contraction. There was only 1 of 255 vaccine-induced clones in healthy vaccinees that cross-reacted with common cold coronaviruses.

The CDR3 covers 13 residues. Trimming left V 6 bases short and J 3 bases short, with 11 bases between. Sequencing used immunoSEQ multiplex PCR; TCRdb keeps in-frame clones, though not all of them. The sample includes just under 65,000 clones, about 79% of them seen just once. Worth noting for this clone: Its antigen remains unidentified.

ViraFEST used viral peptide pools to expand antigen-specific CD4+ T cells before sequencing. CD4+ T cell isolation took place after 10 days of culture. All vaccine recipients tested negative for nucleocapsid antibodies and had never contracted SARS-CoV-2 infection. Wells containing approximately 2 million PBMC each were cultured with approximately 10 IU/ml IL-2 and about 9.7 ug/ml peptides. The sample consisted of CD4+ T cells from PBMCs cultured with HCoV-OC43 spike peptides, taken before COVID-19 vaccination. Subset: HCoV-OC43 spike overlapping peptide pool stimulation. This TCR came from a human donor who received a COVID-19 vaccine. The chain is built from TRBV12-3 or TRBV12-4 and TRBJ1-2, with D uncertain. CDR3 region: CASSPHTHYGYTF. In DNA, the CDR3 is TGTGCCAGCAGCCCACACACTCACTATGGCTACACCTTC.